What follows is one T cell receptor (beta chain) and its context. Its antigen specificity is not known. Nothing much larger sits one base from this clone, and base qualities are not available. The donors were healthy, HIV-negative adults with no recently reported acute infections or vaccinations. Every donor was a Caucasian adult residing in Nashville, Tennessee, USA. Magnetic negative selection was used to enrich CD4+ T cells, after which naive cells were positively selected on CD45RA and the negative fraction became the memory subset. Blood was obtained by leukapheresis, after which PBMCs were separated by Ficoll-Histopaque density gradient centrifugation and cryopreserved in liquid nitrogen vapor phase. Analytical flow cytometry was used to check the purity and quantity of every magnetically sorted T cell population. Genomic DNA was isolated from each sorted fraction and quantified by UV absorbance on a Nanodrop 2000c.

The record originates from a study of shared clonotypes between healthy human individuals (dated by TCRdb to about 2020). Describing the broader study: The cohort included a few men and two women between 18 and 49 years of age. Libraries were prepared and TCR repertoires were sequenced by different laboratories using diverse techniques, in order to increase sequencing depth and limit assay-specific biases. Per donor, three plates each were used for CD4 naive and CD4 memory, two for CD8 naive, and one for CD8 memory. To estimate repertoire size and how much clonotypes are shared between individuals, the study performed deep sequencing of blood TCR repertoires from roughly five healthy adults. Per donor, leukapheresis produced somewhere between about 0.85 and 8.9 billion PBMCs. Summary of the overall study and its limitations: Sampling was limited to blood, and TCR repertoires in tissue likely differ from TCR repertoires in blood. Pairwise subsampling indicated that sequencing depth was expected to affect the degree of clonotype sharing among donors. The genetic and exposure-history diversity represented was limited by the small number of donors. Naive subsets generally had larger estimated clonotype richness than memory subsets. Higher generation probabilities were observed for clonotypes shared by all four sorted-subset donors than for non-shared clonotypes. Rarefaction of sorted-subset datasets indicated incomplete sequencing despite the large sequencing depth. Sharing across a handful of donors was observed for about 5% of naive CD4, under 4% of naive CD8, about 2.3% of memory CD4, and roughly 0.4% of memory CD8 clonotypes.

Using the deep immunoSEQ assay, TCR CDR3 regions were amplified from genomic DNA by multiplex PCR. Genomic DNA extracted from each cell subset was distributed evenly over all wells of several immunoSEQ 96-well plates, and each plate served as one replicate. For sorted subsets, around 200 ng genomic DNA, equal to 30,000 or so T cell genomes, was loaded into each replicate PCR. Purified libraries were measured with a Qubit 3.0 fluorometer, size-checked on a Bioanalyzer 2100, and measured again with the KAPA Library Quantification kit. Each immunoSEQ 96-well plate was sequenced on its own single-read 150-cycle Illumina NextSeq 550 flow cell. The source study handled its data this way. Because only junctional sequences without quality scores were contained in the immunoSEQ output, filtering matching that applied to full-length reads could not be performed. To assign V/J genes and CDR3, sequences were annotated using PyIR, a Python wrapper for IgBLAST v1.9, with IMGT germline references. Reads were removed for weak V/J assignments (E-value above 1e-6), missing CDR3, stop codons, out-of-frame junctions, or ambiguous translated residues. V3J clonotypes were defined as sequences sharing the same inferred V gene, J gene, and CDR3 amino acid sequence. Percentage overlap between repertoires was calculated by dividing the number of shared unique clonotypes by the size of the smaller repertoire. Richness of each repertoire was evaluated using RTK rarefaction, the Chao1 estimator, and Recon v2.1 estimates of unobserved clonotypes. OLGA was used to compute generation probabilities for all TCRbeta clonotypes that the gDNA method yielded from a handful of donors. TCRdb holds this immuneACCESS table with in-frame rearrangements only. Some clones are missing; in checked studies, unresolved V genes explain under half, and the rest has no known cause. The V and J calls and clone size were taken over from that table, and D and trimming were inferred from the DNA. Present in this sample are about 980,000 clones, approximately 76% of which were seen just once. Of the sample, approximately 1.5% falls within the top ten clones.

Relative to germline, V is missing 4 bases and J is missing 8 bases, with 10 bases of the junction outside any gene match. Inclusive of the bounding cysteine and phenylalanine, the CDR3 is 15 residues long. Just the 45-base CDR3 DNA is kept, in frame starting at base 1. From the germline V gene (reference sequence), CDR1 is SEHNR and CDR2 is FQNEAQ. The source is a man between 18 and 35 years old in good health. What was sequenced was memory CD4+ T cells sorted from blood. Explained via the paper, the cell subset or site label denotes: CD45RA-negative fraction. Recombination joined TRBV7-9 with TRBJ1-4; TRBD1 fits 7 bases in the junction. In nucleotides, the sequence is TGTGCCAGCAGCTCCCCGACAGGGAGAGGCGAAAAACTGTTTTTT. It encodes CASSSPTGRGEKLFF.